The 29 T cell receptor beta chains reported below all come from one sample, sequenced in a study of cytomegalovirus exposure and HLA in healthy donors. TCRdb's copy holds only in-frame clones and misses some; the assay was immunoSEQ multiplex PCR. This sample has about 220,000 clones, with around nine tenths found just once. The sample was PBMCs. These TCRs come from a man aged 18 to 35 in good health and CMV-seronegative.

The chain recombines TRBV5-1 with TRBJ1-2; TRBD1 aligns across 8 bases. This CDR3 region has 14 residues. Germline V lookup: CDR1 SGHRS, CDR2 YFSETQ. J was trimmed by 4 bases and V by 7 bases; bases with no gene match: 9. Here the CDR3 reads CASSPQGAVYGYTF. CDR3 in DNA: TGCGCCAGCTCCCCCCAGGGGGCGGTCTATGGCTACACCTTC.

This rearrangement joins TRBV19 to TRBJ1-2; weak D call: TRBD1 (5 bases). This CDR3 has 13 amino acids. Trimming took 5 bases from V and 1 from J, leaving 8 bases between them. Germline assignment: CDR1 LNHDA and CDR2 SQIVND (reference sequence). CDR3 residues: CASSLRDNYGYTF. In DNA, the CDR3 is TGTGCCAGTAGTCTCAGGGATAACTATGGCTACACCTTC.

Here the CDR3 DNA reads TGTGCCAGTAGTTCCGTCCACGGGGGGGAGTACGAGCAGTACTTC. It encodes CASSSVHGGEYEQYF. The chain uses TRBV19 and TRBJ2-7, with 8 bases fitting TRBD2. The junction had 10 bases not matched to a gene; V was cut back by 5 bases and J by 4 bases. CDR1 and CDR2 from the germline V gene are LNHDA and SQIVND (reference sequence). This CDR3 has 15 amino acids.

This chain connects TRBV28 to TRBJ1-1; 7 bases agree with TRBD1. The junction had 7 bases not matched to a gene; V was cut back by 4 bases and J by 8 bases. The CDR3 covers 13 residues. Germline CDR1 reads MDHEN; CDR2 reads SYDVKM. The CDR3 loop reads CASSSTPTGEAFF. CDR3 DNA: TGTGCCAGCAGTTCTACCCCGACAGGGGAAGCTTTCTTT.

The V and J genes are TRBV4-2 and TRBJ2-7; D perhaps matches TRBD1 (5 bases). The length of the CDR3 is 16 residues. CDR1 and CDR2 from the germline V gene are LGHNA and YNFKEQ. The ends were cut back, 1 base at V and 6 bases at J, with 19 bases in the middle. DNA for the CDR3: TGTGCCAGCAGCCAAGCATTGGGCAGGGCGTCCGGCGAGCAGTACTTC. Translation: CASSQALGRASGEQYF.

The chain is built from TRBV27 and TRBJ2-2; 9 positions agree with TRBD2. V dropped 7 bases and J dropped 4; count of bases not matched to a gene: 4. The CDR3 runs 14 residues. Germline lookup yields CDR1 MNHEY and CDR2 SMNVEV (reference sequence). The CDR3 here is CASIAAGGTGELFF. The CDR3 DNA sequence: TGTGCCAGCATAGCAGCGGGAGGCACCGGGGAGCTGTTTTTT.

This clone was counted between two and nine times. Here the CDR3 DNA reads TGTGCCAGCACTCCCGCGGGGGCCTCCTACGAGCAGTACTTC. The encoded protein is CASTPAGASYEQYF. This chain links TRBV6-6 with TRBJ2-7; D perhaps matches TRBD2 (7 bases). The CDR3 spans 14 residues. V was shortened by 7 bases and J by 0 bases, with 13 bases between the two germline ends. Germline CDR1 and CDR2: MNHNY and SVGAGI (reference sequence).

V gene TRBV11-2 combines with J gene TRBJ2-1; 12 nucleotides match TRBD2. Trimming removed 5 bases from V and 7 bases from J; junction bases left unmatched: 6. Germline V gene lookup returns CDR1 SGHAT and CDR2 FQNNGV. The CDR3 length is 15 residues. The CDR3 DNA sequence: TGTGCCAGCAGCCCTCTAGCGGGGGGGCTTAATGAGCAGTTCTTC. It encodes CASSPLAGGLNEQFF.

As to this clone: Germline is not matched at one junction end, which may reflect a read error. This chain joins TRBV5-4 and TRBJ2-5, with 11 bases lining up with TRBD2. There are 13 residues in the CDR3. Germline CDR1 and CDR2: SGHNT and YYREEE (reference sequence). This CDR3 is CASSRGLAGNRNF. CDR3 nucleotides: TGTGCCAGCAGCCGAGGACTAGCGGGCAATCGCAACTTC. Full variable domain (outside the CDR3, taken from reference TRBV5-4 and TRBJ2-5): ETGVTQSPTHLIKTRGQQVTLRCSSQSGHNTVSWYQQALGQGPQFIFQYYREEENGRGNFPPRFSGLQFPNYSSELNVNALELDDSALYLCASSRGLAGNRNFGPGTRLLVL.

The chain is built from TRBV11-3 and TRBJ2-5, with 7 bases fitting TRBD2. Germline V gene lookup returns CDR1 SGHNT and CDR2 YENEEA. J gave up 3 bases and V 4 bases, and 5 bases lay outside the gene matches. The CDR3 has 14 residues. Here the CDR3 reads CASSSRAGEETQYF. The CDR3 DNA reads TGTGCCAGCAGCTCGCGCGCGGGGGAAGAGACCCAGTACTTC.

Worth noting for this clone: Additional DNA sequences in this sample encode the identical CDR3. The V and J genes are TRBV5-1 and TRBJ1-3; D is perhaps TRBD1 (5 bases). This CDR3 region has 15 residues. Trimming pared 0 bases from V and 1 base from J, leaving 8 bases between. The germline CDR1 and CDR2 sequences are SGHRS and YFSETQ. CDR3 in amino acids: CASSLVGGSGNTIYF. CDR3 sequence (DNA): TGCGCCAGCAGCTTGGTCGGGGGGTCTGGAAACACCATATATTTT.

This chain joins TRBV7-9 and TRBJ2-1; perhaps TRBD1 as D (6 bases). Germline CDR1 and CDR2: SEHNR and FQNEAQ (reference sequence). The CDR3 runs 15 residues. V lost 1 base, J lost 2 bases, and 9 bases lay in between. The CDR3 here is CASSLERDTYNEQFF. The CDR3 region has the DNA TGTGCCAGCAGCTTAGAACGGGACACCTACAATGAGCAGTTCTTC.

This chain joins TRBV6-6 and TRBJ1-5, with TRBD1 identical over 11 bases. Germline V gene lookup returns CDR1 MNHNY and CDR2 SVGAGI (reference sequence). The CDR3 totals 15 residues. The V gene end was trimmed by 4 bases and the J gene end by 7 bases; junction bases not matched to a gene: 6. Here the CDR3 DNA reads TGTGCCAGCAGTTCTCGGACAGGGGGCGAACAGCCCCAGCATTTT. Amino acid sequence: CASSSRTGGEQPQHF.

The CDR3 spells CASSYGWGVTSQFF. In DNA, the CDR3 is TGTGCCAGCAGTTACGGGTGGGGCGTCACCTCGCAGTTCTTC. J is TRBJ2-1 and V is TRBV6-5, with a weak D call TRBD1 (5 bases). Germline V CDR1 and CDR2: MNHEY, SVGAGI. V was shortened by 2 bases and J by 12 bases, with 17 bases between the two germline ends. The CDR3 length is 14 residues.

CDR3 nucleotides: TGCGCCAGCAGCGCAGGACAGGGGGTGGCCTACGAGCAGTACTTC. Protein sequence: CASSAGQGVAYEQYF. The rearrangement links TRBV5-1 to TRBJ2-7; 10 nucleotides line up with TRBD1. CDR3 size: 15 residues. The germline CDR1 and CDR2 sequences are SGHRS and YFSETQ. V lost 4 bases to trimming and J lost 2 bases; unmatched junction nucleotides: 6.

This clone was detected many times. The V call is TRBV5-1, the J call TRBJ2-7; 8 bases align to TRBD1. V trimming: 4 bases; J trimming: 2 bases; junction bases outside the gene matches: 8. CDR3 length equals 15 residues. Germline CDR1 and CDR2: SGHRS and YFSETQ. The chain's CDR3 is CASSPMGDRPYEQYF. Written as DNA, the CDR3 is TGCGCCAGCAGCCCGATGGGGGACAGGCCCTACGAGCAGTACTTC.

V is TRBV7-9 and J is TRBJ1-1; D is possibly TRBD1 (6 bases). With 5 bases removed from V and 6 bases from J, the gap between germline ends came to 10 bases. Germline V lookup: CDR1 SEHNR, CDR2 FQNEAQ (reference sequence). This CDR3 comprises 12 residues. The CDR3, as DNA: TGTGCCAGCAGCCAGGGGTTGGCTGAAGCTTTCTTT. It yields the protein CASSQGLAEAFF.

J is TRBJ1-1 and V is TRBV7-2, with D maybe TRBD1 (5 bases). V was clipped by 1 base and J by 6 bases, with 9 bases between them. This CDR3 region has 13 residues. Germline V gene lookup returns CDR1 SGHTA and CDR2 FQGNSA. The CDR3 sequence: CASSLEGWAEAFF. The CDR3 nucleotides read TGTGCCAGCAGCTTAGAGGGGTGGGCTGAAGCTTTCTTT.

This clone was recorded once. The chain is built from TRBV7-8 and TRBJ2-7; D ambiguous. Between the trimmed V and J ends, which lost 1 base and 3 bases, there was a span of 13 bases. Germline CDR1 reads SGHVS; CDR2 reads FQNEAQ. CDR3 length: 15 residues. CDR3 protein: CASSLVAGGHYEQYF. The CDR3 DNA is TGTGCCAGCAGCTTAGTTGCCGGCGGCCACTACGAGCAGTACTTC.

This chain links TRBV9 with TRBJ1-3; 10 bases agree with TRBD1. The V gene end was trimmed by 4 bases and the J gene end by 7 bases; junction bases not matched to a gene: 5. Germline V lookup: CDR1 SGDLS, CDR2 YYNGEE. The CDR3 has 14 residues. As DNA, the CDR3 is TGTGCCAGCAGCCCCCGACAGGGGGCGAACACCATATATTTT. The encoded protein is CASSPRQGANTIYF.

The chain joins TRBV9 to TRBJ1-2; D unclear. CDR3 length equals 15 residues. Trimming removed 0 bases from V and 0 bases from J, with 9 bases in between. The germline V gene has CDR1 SGDLS and CDR2 YYNGEE. The CDR3 spells CASSVGSVSNYGYTF. The DNA of the CDR3 is TGTGCCAGCAGCGTAGGATCGGTTTCTAACTATGGCTACACCTTC.

The chain is built from TRBV28 and TRBJ1-1; 8 nucleotides line up with TRBD1. This CDR3 spans 15 amino acids. The germline V gene has CDR1 MDHEN and CDR2 SYDVKM. The V gene end was trimmed by 6 bases and the J gene end by 2 bases; junction bases not matched to a gene: 8. The CDR3 region has the DNA TGTGCCAGCAGGCCAAAAGGACAGGGTAACACTGAAGCTTTCTTT. It codes for CASRPKGQGNTEAFF. Supplemented by reference TRBV28 and TRBJ1-1, the full variable domain reads DVKVTQSSRYLVKRTGEKVFLECVQDMDHENMFWYRQDPGLGLRLIYFSYDVKMKEKGDIPEGYSVSREKKERFSLILESASTNQTSMYLCASRPKGQGNTEAFFGQGTRLTVV.

As to this clone: The sample contains more than one DNA sequence encoding this CDR3. J is TRBJ2-1 and V is TRBV5-1; 11 nucleotides line up with TRBD2. This CDR3 contains 14 residues. The V gene's germline CDR1 is SGHRS and CDR2 YFSETQ. The V segment lost 6 bases and the J segment 4 bases; nucleotides outside the gene matches: 3. The CDR3, as DNA: TGCGCCAGCACCTCTAGCGGGGGGTACAATGAGCAGTTCTTC. Its protein is CASTSSGGYNEQFF.

The chain couples TRBV5-1 to TRBJ2-7; TRBD1 matches at 9 bases. Trimming cost V 4 bases and J 6 bases; bases outside gene matches: 5. Germline V CDR1 and CDR2: SGHRS, YFSETQ. This CDR3 has 13 residues. The CDR3: CASSRDREGEQYF. The CDR3 bases are TGCGCCAGCAGCCGGGACAGGGAAGGCGAGCAGTACTTC.

The chain employs TRBV5-6 and TRBJ2-7; D may be TRBD2 (5 bases). The CDR3 is 18 residues long. V was pared by 2 bases and J by 2 bases, with 23 bases between. CDR1 SGHDT and CDR2 YYEEEE come from the germline V gene. CDR3 in amino acids: CASSFRSTRDPEAYEQYF. CDR3 nucleotide sequence: TGTGCCAGCAGCTTCCGGAGCACCCGGGATCCGGAGGCCTACGAGCAGTACTTC.

The CDR3 is CASSSQGADTQYF. In DNA, the CDR3 is TGTGCCAGCAGCTCACAGGGGGCAGATACGCAGTATTTT. The rearrangement joins TRBV5-4 to TRBJ2-3; 8 nucleotides line up with TRBD1. Germline CDR1 SGHNT, CDR2 YYREEE (reference sequence). The CDR3 is 13 residues long. Trimming at V came to 3 bases and at J to 4 bases, leaving 1 base not matched to a gene.

The J gene is TRBJ2-3, the V gene TRBV10-3; D might be TRBD2 (7 bases). V was trimmed by 8 bases and J by 4 bases, leaving 13 bases between them. Germline CDR1 is ENHRY and CDR2 is SYGVKD. The CDR3 loop spans 13 amino acids. The CDR3 DNA follows: TGTGCCATCGAGGGGGAGGGTCCAGATACGCAGTATTTT. Protein: CAIEGEGPDTQYF.

This CDR3 is CASSPEGSRRSYEQYF. The CDR3 nucleotides are TGTGCCAGCTCACCAGAGGGATCTAGGAGGTCCTACGAGCAGTACTTC. This chain joins TRBV18 and TRBJ2-7; a possible D gene is TRBD2 (5 bases). The CDR3 length is 16 residues. V lost 2 bases to trimming and J lost 1 base, with 15 bases between them. Germline-derived CDR1 and CDR2 are KGHSH and LQKENI.

The chain links TRBV7-2 to TRBJ1-4; 7 bases agree with TRBD1. The trim removed 5 bases at V and 7 bases at J, leaving 7 bases unmatched. The CDR3 runs 14 residues. CDR1 and CDR2 (germline): SGHTA, FQGNSA. The CDR3 nucleotides are TGTGCCAGCAGCCCTAGACAGGGCGGTGAAAAACTGTTTTTT. This encodes CASSPRQGGEKLFF.